This T cell receptor beta chain derives from a study of T cell changes during pregnancy in multiple sclerosis. The method was immunoSEQ multiplex PCR; TCRdb's version includes in-frame clones alone and lacks a portion of them. The sample lists tens of thousands of clones, roughly 91% seen once, with about 2.3% in the top ten. The CDR3 covers 12 residues. V lost 3 bases, J lost 8 bases, and 3 bases stayed unmatched. The V gene's germline CDR1 is SGHDT and CDR2 YYEEEE. The rearrangement links TRBV5-6 to TRBJ1-2; TRBD1 agrees at 8 bases. The sequence came from a female donor in good health, enrolled as a control in a pregnancy study. The source material was peripheral blood, sampled in the third trimester of pregnancy. The CDR3 protein is CASSWTGKGYTF. The CDR3 nucleotides read TGTGCCAGCAGCTGGACAGGGAAAGGCTACACCTTC.